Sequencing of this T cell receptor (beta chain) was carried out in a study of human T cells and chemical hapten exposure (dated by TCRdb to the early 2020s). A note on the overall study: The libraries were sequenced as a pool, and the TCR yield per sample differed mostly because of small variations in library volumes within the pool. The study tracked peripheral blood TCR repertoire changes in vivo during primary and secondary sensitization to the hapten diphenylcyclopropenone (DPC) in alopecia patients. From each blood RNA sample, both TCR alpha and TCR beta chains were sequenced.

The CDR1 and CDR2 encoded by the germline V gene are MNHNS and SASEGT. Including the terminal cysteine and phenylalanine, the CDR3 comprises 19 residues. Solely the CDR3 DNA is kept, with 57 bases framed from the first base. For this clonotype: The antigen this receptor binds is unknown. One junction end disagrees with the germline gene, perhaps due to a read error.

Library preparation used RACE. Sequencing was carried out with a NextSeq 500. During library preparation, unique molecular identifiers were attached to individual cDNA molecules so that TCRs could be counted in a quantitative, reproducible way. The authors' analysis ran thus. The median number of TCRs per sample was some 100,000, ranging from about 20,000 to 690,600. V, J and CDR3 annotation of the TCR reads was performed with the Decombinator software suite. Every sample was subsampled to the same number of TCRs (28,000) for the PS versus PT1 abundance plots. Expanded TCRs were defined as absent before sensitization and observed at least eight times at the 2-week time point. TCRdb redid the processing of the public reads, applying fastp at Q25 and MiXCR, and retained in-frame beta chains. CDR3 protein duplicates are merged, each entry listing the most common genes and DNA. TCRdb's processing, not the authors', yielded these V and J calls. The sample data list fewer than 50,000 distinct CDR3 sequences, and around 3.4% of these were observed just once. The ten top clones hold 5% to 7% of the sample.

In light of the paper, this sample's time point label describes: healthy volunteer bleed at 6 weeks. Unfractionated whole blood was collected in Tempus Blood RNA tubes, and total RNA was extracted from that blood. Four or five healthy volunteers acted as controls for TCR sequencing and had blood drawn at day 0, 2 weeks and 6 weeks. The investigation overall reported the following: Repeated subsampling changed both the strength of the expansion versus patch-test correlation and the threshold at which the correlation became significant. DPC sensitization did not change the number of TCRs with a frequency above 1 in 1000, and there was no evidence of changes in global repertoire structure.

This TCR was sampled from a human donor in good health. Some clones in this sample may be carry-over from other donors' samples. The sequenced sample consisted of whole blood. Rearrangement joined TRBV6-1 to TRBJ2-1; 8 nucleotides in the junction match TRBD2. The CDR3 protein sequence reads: CASSEAWLAGFPSFNEQFF. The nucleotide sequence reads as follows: TGTGCCAGCAGTGAAGCGTGGCTAGCGGGTTTCCCTTCCTTCAATGAGCAGTTCTTC.